These 31 T cell receptor beta chains share one sample of origin, sequenced in a study of molecular identifiers for immune sequencing clone quantification. TCRdb fed the PCR reads into MiXCR, producing one record per CDR3 protein. The sample has a few hundred thousand distinct CDR3 sequences, roughly a quarter seen once. Sequenced sample: naive CD8+ T cells from blood, with Jurkat cell RNA spiked in. Subset of the sample: FACS-sorted CD8+CD4-CCR7+CD45RA+ naive T cells. All receptors come from a human donor in good health. Some libraries in this study had Jurkat cell RNA spiked in.

A few counts support this clonotype. One junction end disagrees with the germline gene, perhaps due to a read error. This chain connects TRBV29-1 to TRBJ1-3; D may be TRBD1 (5 bases). Germline V gene data show CDR1 as SQVTM and CDR2 as ANQGSEA. This CDR3 is built from 14 residues. CDR3 nucleotides: TGCAGCGTTGGTATCCCGGGGGGTGGAAACACCGTATATTTT. This codes for CSVGIPGGGNTVYF.

This clonotype was picked up a small number of times. A read error may be the cause here, since a much bigger clone is one base away. The chain's CDR3 is CASARRDSGVEPQYF. The CDR3 DNA follows: TGTGCCAGCGCCCGCCGGGACAGTGGGGTTGAGCCCCAGTACTTC. The chain joins TRBV7-9 to TRBJ2-5, with 7 bases that match TRBD1. CDR1 and CDR2 from the germline V gene are SEHNR and FQNEAQ (reference sequence). Trimming removed 8 bases from V and 9 bases from J; junction bases left unmatched: 18. This CDR3 region has 15 residues.

This clonotype was counted ten times or more. This sequence joins TRBV3-1 and TRBJ2-4; no clear D. CDR1 and CDR2 (germline): LGHDT, YNNKEL (reference sequence). Trimming left V 2 bases short and J 6 bases short, with 14 bases between. The CDR3 is made up of 15 amino acids. The CDR3 sequence is CASSQNPLDGNIQYF. CDR3 DNA sequence: TGTGCCAGCAGCCAAAACCCCCTCGATGGAAACATTCAGTACTTC.

This clonotype was seen many times. The V and J genes are TRBV28 and TRBJ2-3, with TRBD1 identical over 9 bases. The CDR3 sequence is 16 residues long. Germline V lookup: CDR1 MDHEN, CDR2 SYDVKM. Trimming cost V 3 bases and J 3 bases; bases outside gene matches: 7. The CDR3 DNA sequence: TGTGCCAGCAGTTTGCCTACAGGGGGCGGGACAGATACGCAGTATTTT. Protein: CASSLPTGGGTDTQYF.

The gene calls are TRBV9 and TRBJ2-7; the D gene is possibly TRBD1 (5 bases). Germline V CDR1 and CDR2: SGDLS, YYNGEE. The CDR3 contains 15 residues. Between the trimmed V and J ends, which lost 3 bases and 5 bases, there was a span of 18 bases. CDR3 residues: CASSAPPAGSNEQYF. The CDR3 nucleotides read TGTGCCAGCAGCGCCCCTCCGGCAGGGTCCAACGAGCAGTACTTC.

This clonotype was observed a handful of times. The genes are TRBV7-9 and TRBJ2-7; weak D call: TRBD2 (5 bases). The CDR3 covers 15 residues. Trimming took off 5 bases at V and 4 bases at J, with 18 bases between the two ends. In germline, CDR1 is SEHNR, CDR2 FQNEAQ (reference sequence). The CDR3 region has the DNA TGTGCCAGCAGCCACCGGGATAAAGCCTGGTACGAGCAGTACTTC. Encoded protein: CASSHRDKAWYEQYF.

This clonotype has a handful of counts. The chain couples TRBV12-3 or TRBV12-4 to TRBJ2-5; 10 nucleotides align to TRBD1. V lost 7 bases and J lost 0; bases outside the gene matches: 14. The CDR3 runs 18 residues. CDR3 protein: CASTTGTGVFSNQETQYF. DNA for the CDR3: TGTGCCAGCACCACCGGGACAGGGGTCTTCTCCAACCAAGAGACCCAGTACTTC.

Many counts were recorded for this clonotype. CDR3 bases: TGTGCCAGCAGCTACGGACTAGCGGCAGATACGCAGTATTTT. Amino acid sequence: CASSYGLAADTQYF. V and J are TRBV7-2 and TRBJ2-3, with 10 positions matching TRBD2. CDR3 length: 14 residues. The germline V gene has CDR1 SGHTA and CDR2 FQGNSA. The V segment lost 4 bases and the J segment 4 bases; nucleotides outside the gene matches: 2. The full variable domain, with the rest looked up from reference TRBV7-2 and TRBJ2-3, is GAGVSQSPSNKVTEKGKDVELRCDPISGHTALYWYRQSLGQGLEFLIYFQGNSAPDKSGLPSDRFSAERTGGSVSTLTIQRTQQEDSAVYLCASSYGLAADTQYFGPGTRLTVL.

This clonotype showed up many times. The chain combines TRBV4-3 with TRBJ2-7, with unresolved D. With 1 base removed from V and 4 bases from J, the gap between germline ends came to 8 bases. In germline, CDR1 is LGHNA, CDR2 YSLEER. The CDR3 runs 13 residues. CDR3 loop: CASSQGPQYEQYF. The CDR3 nucleotides read TGCGCCAGCAGCCAAGGACCGCAATACGAGCAGTACTTC.

In its sample, this clonotype was seen a few times. The V and J genes are TRBV19 and TRBJ2-7, with D possibly matching TRBD2 (5 bases). The CDR3 contains 14 residues. Per the germline V gene, CDR1 is LNHDA and CDR2 is SQIVND (reference sequence). V lost 2 bases to trimming and J lost 5 bases, with 13 bases between them. The CDR3 DNA follows: TGTGCCAGTAGTATATATGGACTTGGGGACGAGCAGTACTTC. Translation gives CASSIYGLGDEQYF.

This clonotype appeared once. Given a much more abundant clone one base away, this may be a read error. The genes are TRBV12-3 or TRBV12-4 and TRBJ2-7; D may correspond to TRBD1 or TRBD2 (5 bases each). V gave up 9 bases and J gave up 13 bases, with 25 bases separating them. The length of the CDR3 is 13 residues. The DNA for the CDR3 is TGTGCCAGAAGCCCCCCAGAGGGGCGGCCGAGTTACTTC. Protein product: CARSPPEGRPSYF.

CDR3 sequence (DNA): TGTGCCAGCAGCCTAAGACAGGGGGCACACGAGCAGTACTTC. Translating it yields CASSLRQGAHEQYF. V gene TRBV13 combines with J gene TRBJ2-7; 10 bases match TRBD1. CDR3 length: 14 amino acids. The germline CDR1 and CDR2 sequences are PRHDT and FYEKMQ (reference sequence). Trimming cost V 5 bases and J 5 bases; bases outside gene matches: 6.

In its sample, this clonotype was seen a few times. V is TRBV5-1 and J is TRBJ2-7, with 8 bases matching TRBD2. Per germline, CDR1 SGHRS and CDR2 YFSETQ. V lost 1 base to trimming and J lost 2 bases; unmatched junction nucleotides: 8. There are 16 residues in the CDR3. This chain's CDR3 is CASSLRTSSAAYEQYF. The CDR3 DNA is TGCGCCAGCAGCTTGAGGACTAGCTCGGCTGCCTACGAGCAGTACTTC.

This clonotype occurred a few times. The chain combines TRBV24-1 with TRBJ1-5; 8 bases fit TRBD1. The CDR3 has 12 residues. With V trimmed by 10 bases and J by 6 bases, 4 bases remained unmatched. Germline lookup yields CDR1 KGHDR and CDR2 SFDVKD. For the CDR3, the DNA is TGTGCCACTCAAGGGACAGGTCAGCCCCAGCATTTT. It specifies CATQGTGQPQHF.

This clonotype occurred many times. V and J are TRBV13 and TRBJ2-7, with 10 bases fitting TRBD2. The CDR3 loop spans 16 amino acids. Germline trimming cut 3 bases from V and 2 bases from J; bases unmatched to any gene: 7. Germline V CDR1 and CDR2: PRHDT, FYEKMQ (reference sequence). CDR3 sequence (DNA): TGTGCCAGCAGCTTCCCGACTAGCGGGCGCACCTACGAGCAGTACTTC. Its protein product is CASSFPTSGRTYEQYF.

This clonotype was seen once. The junction departs from the called germline gene at one end, perhaps through a read error. The CDR3 is CVSSPLRGELFF. DNA of the CDR3: TGTGTCAGCAGTCCTCTCCGGGGGGAGCTGTTTTTT. This chain links TRBV12-3 or TRBV12-4 with TRBJ2-2, with D unresolved. The CDR3 has 12 amino acids.

The J gene is TRBJ2-2, the V gene TRBV7-9; 8 positions match TRBD2. V trimming: 4 bases; J trimming: 4 bases; junction bases outside the gene matches: 11. Germline V gives CDR1 SEHNR, CDR2 FQNEAQ (reference sequence). The CDR3 sequence is 17 residues long. The CDR3 is CASSSFTAGVTTGELFF. The DNA for the CDR3 is TGTGCCAGCAGCTCATTCACAGCGGGGGTGACCACCGGGGAGCTGTTTTTT.

The chain is built from TRBV27 and TRBJ2-5; 13 positions match TRBD2. J lost 5 bases, V lost 5 bases, and 8 bases had no gene match. The V gene's germline CDR1 is MNHEY and CDR2 SMNVEV (reference sequence). The CDR3 sequence is 16 residues long. The CDR3 bases are TGTGCCAGCAGTCCAAGGGGACTAGCGGGGCAGGAGACCCAGTACTTC. It yields the protein CASSPRGLAGQETQYF.

A remark on this clonotype: A much bigger clone sits one base away, suggesting this may be a read error. The genes are TRBV2 and TRBJ2-3, with a tentative D call TRBD1 (5 bases). The CDR3 totals 14 residues. The germline CDR1 and CDR2 sequences are SNHLY and FYNNEI. Trimming took 1 base from V and 1 from J, leaving 6 bases between them. The CDR3 DNA reads TGTGCCAGCAGTGAAGGCAGGGGCACAGATACGCAGTATTTT. Protein product: CASSEGRGTDTQYF.

At least ten counts were recorded for this clonotype. The V and J genes are TRBV29-1 and TRBJ2-3; TRBD2 is a possible D gene (6 bases). This CDR3 has 13 residues. Trimming shortened V by 3 bases and J by 2 bases, and 9 bases separated the two germline ends. Germline V gives CDR1 SQVTM, CDR2 ANQGSEA. The CDR3 here is CSVDQGLTDTQYF. The CDR3 DNA reads TGCAGCGTTGACCAGGGACTCACAGATACGCAGTATTTT.

The V gene is TRBV19, the J gene TRBJ1-1; D ambiguous. In germline, CDR1 is LNHDA, CDR2 SQIVND (reference sequence). V lost 5 bases to trimming and J lost 1 base, with 8 bases between them. The CDR3 is 13 amino acids. The CDR3 DNA reads as TGTGCCAGTAGTTCCCGGGAGAACACTGAAGCTTTCTTT. Translated, it gives CASSSRENTEAFF.

The rearrangement links TRBV28 to TRBJ2-2, with a tentative D call TRBD1 (5 bases). The germline V and J ends were trimmed by 10 bases and 4 bases, with 13 bases remaining between them. The CDR3 runs 13 residues. The germline CDR1 and CDR2 sequences are MDHEN and SYDVKM. CDR3 sequence: CATTGLGTGELFF. The CDR3, as DNA: TGTGCCACCACAGGTTTGGGCACCGGGGAGCTGTTTTTT. The whole variable domain, remainder taken from reference TRBV28 and TRBJ2-2, is DVKVTQSSRYLVKRTGEKVFLECVQDMDHENMFWYRQDPGLGLRLIYFSYDVKMKEKGDIPEGYSVSREKKERFSLILESASTNQTSMYLCATTGLGTGELFFGEGSRLTVL.

This clonotype came up many times. The chain recombines TRBV5-5 with TRBJ1-2, with unresolved D. This CDR3 is 14 amino acids long. V lost 0 bases and J lost 7, with 13 bases in between. Per germline, CDR1 SGHKS and CDR2 YYEKEE (reference sequence). For the CDR3, the DNA is TGTGCCAGCAGCTTGGGTGCGTCAGGCCCTGGCTACACCTTC. Its protein is CASSLGASGPGYTF.

Comments on this clonotype: Compared with germline, one end of the junction differs, possibly owing to a read error. The gene calls are TRBV11-2 and TRBJ1-1; D gene uncertain. The CDR3 is 15 residues long. Germline CDR1 SGHAT, CDR2 FQNNGV. The CDR3 region is CASSLLLGPNTAAFF. CDR3 nucleotide sequence: TGTGCCAGCAGCTTATTATTAGGGCCGAACACTGCAGCTTTCTTT.

This clonotype was found a few times. V and J are TRBV7-9 and TRBJ2-1, with TRBD2 identical over 8 bases. CDR3 size: 16 residues. Losses at the gene ends were 1 base for V and 8 bases for J; bases not matched to a gene: 10. Germline V CDR1 and CDR2: SEHNR, FQNEAQ (reference sequence). CDR3 sequence reads: CASSLGHSGIIDEQFF. Here the CDR3 DNA reads TGTGCCAGCAGCTTAGGTCATAGCGGGATTATAGATGAGCAGTTCTTC.

A remark on this clonotype: This could be a read error, since a much larger clone is one nucleotide away. This chain joins TRBV9 and TRBJ1-1; D gene unclear. The CDR3 has 14 residues. In germline, CDR1 is SGDLS, CDR2 YYNGEE. CDR3 sequence (DNA): TGTGCCAGCGGCGTAGTTTTTATCATGGGTGAAGCTTTCTTT. Protein sequence: CASGVVFIMGEAFF.

This clonotype was seen a few times. The chain carries TRBV12-3 or TRBV12-4 and TRBJ2-7; a weak D match, TRBD2 (5 bases). The CDR3 is 13 residues long. Between the trimmed V and J ends, which lost 6 bases and 4 bases, there was a span of 13 bases. CDR3 nucleotide sequence: TGTGCCAGCAGCTCAGATTGGACTTACGAGCAGTACTTC. It translates to CASSSDWTYEQYF.

A few counts support this clonotype. This sequence joins TRBV27 and TRBJ2-2; D unresolved. Germline CDR1 and CDR2: MNHEY and SMNVEV (reference sequence). This CDR3 has 13 amino acids. V was pared by 3 bases and J by 5 bases, with 7 bases between. The CDR3 sequence: CASSFRWTGELFF. The DNA for the CDR3 is TGTGCCAGCAGTTTTAGATGGACCGGGGAGCTGTTTTTT.

This clonotype was recorded a few times. The chain recombines TRBV6-6 with TRBJ1-5; tentatively, D is TRBD1 (5 bases). This CDR3 has 13 residues. Trimming took off 8 bases at V and 4 bases at J, with 12 bases between the two ends. The germline CDR1 and CDR2 sequences are MNHNY and SVGAGI (reference sequence). CDR3 in DNA: TGTGCCAGCCTCGATGGGGGAAATCAGCCCCAGCATTTT. Translation: CASLDGGNQPQHF.

There are many counts of this clonotype. The chain combines TRBV30 with TRBJ2-1, with D perhaps matching TRBD2 (6 bases). The CDR3 contains 14 residues. Looked up from germline, CDR1 is GTSNPN and CDR2 is SVGIG (reference sequence). Deletions cut 3 bases from V and 10 bases from J, with 19 bases between. CDR3 sequence reads: CAWSSASSEREQFF. The CDR3 DNA follows: TGTGCCTGGAGCTCCGCCTCTAGCGAGAGGGAGCAGTTCTTC. The entire variable domain, with the rest obtained from reference TRBV30 and TRBJ2-1, is as follows: SQTIHQWPATLVQPVGSPLSLECTVEGTSNPNLYWYRQAAGRGLQLLFYSVGIGQISSEVPQNLSASRPQDRQFILSSKKLLLSDSGFYLCAWSSASSEREQFFGPGTRLTVL.

This clonotype was detected many times. The CDR3 loop is CASSLARLAADTQYF. The CDR3 coding sequence is TGTGCCAGCAGCTTGGCCAGGTTAGCGGCAGATACGCAGTATTTT. The gene calls are TRBV5-6 and TRBJ2-3, with TRBD2 as a possible D gene (6 bases). The germline V and J ends were trimmed by 0 bases and 4 bases, with 12 bases remaining between them. The CDR3 has 15 amino acids. Germline values: CDR1 SGHDT, CDR2 YYEEEE.